This TCR beta chain stems from a study of T-cell memory formation after mild COVID-19. This clonotype was seen once. Trimming left V 1 base short and J 3 bases short, with 6 bases between. Germline CDR1 MGHRA, CDR2 YSYEKL. This CDR3 contains 13 residues. MiXCR, applied by TCRdb to the 5' RACE reads, yields one record per CDR3 protein. The sample records approximately 290,000 distinct CDR3 sequences, roughly a fifth being singletons. The receptor was isolated from a man aged 18 to 30 who had mild COVID-19 (a few samples of this study predate the infection). Cell type and time point are not known. Sequenced input: PBMCs or a T cell subset sorted from them (not recorded which). The rearrangement links TRBV4-1 to TRBJ1-1; D unclear. The CDR3 here is CASSQAGDTEAFF. The CDR3 nucleotides read TGCGCCAGCAGCCAAGCCGGAGACACTGAAGCTTTCTTT.